This T cell receptor (beta chain) was recorded in a study of molecular identifiers for immune sequencing clone quantification listed by TCRdb under 2018. At the level of the whole study: For a replicate experiment, the RNA from either about 20,000 or 100,000 naive CD8 T cells was divided into five aliquots, and four of those aliquots went on to sequencing. This methods study used CD8 T cells to benchmark TCR RNA copy counting and molecular-identifier clustering-based TCR repertoire sequencing (MIDCIRS).

Overall results and qualifications from the work: When barcode sub-clustering was omitted, TCR diversity was inflated by chimeric consensus sequences, with chimeras reaching as high as 47%. Spiked-in Jurkat TCR RNA equivalent to a single cell was reported to be detectable even among approximately 1 million naive CD8 T cells. Spiked-in Jurkat TCR RNA (approximately eleven copies' worth), which is not part of the donor repertoire, was contained in the naive libraries. In CMV-specific effector cells, over 99% of molecules were held by clones above 20 RNA copies, whereas under 1% of molecules were held by such clones in naive cells. Identical TCR molecules sharing a barcode could cause highly expanded clone sizes to be underestimated. About 3.1 recovered TCR RNA copies per cell were obtained by modeling, versus approximately 10 by digital PCR, implying a capture efficiency of 25% to 35%.

This clonotype occurred once. The specificity of this receptor is unknown. The input lacks base qualities; no much larger clone sits a single base away. One read represents weak support. Via the germline V gene, CDR1 is SGHAT and CDR2 FQNNGV. Trimming leaves V shorter by 5 bases and J shorter by 5 bases, with the junction holding 6 bases beyond the gene matches. The CDR3 goes from the cysteine to the phenylalanine over 15 residues. Just CDR3 DNA is preserved here, 45 bases in frame from base 1. Libraries were prepared through PCR. TCRdb lists the instrument as NextSeq 500. Bulk TCR libraries were generated as previously described, with the TCR primers listed in Table S5 used. Purification of total RNA was performed with the Qiagen AllPrep DNA/RNA kit. Before analysis, reads from multiple sequencing runs of one library were combined. For the original study's pipeline: Reads were retained only if an exact TCR constant sequence was present, and the retained reads were trimmed to 150 nt and grouped according to their 12-nt molecular barcodes. Reads in each barcode group were sub-clustered using a 15% Levenshtein threshold, and a quality-weighted consensus sequence was built for each RNA molecule. Non-functional sequences were removed, as were lower-count sequences one edit away from another. Barcode sub-clusters with fewer than 20% of the maximum read count were removed, based on fitting two negative binomial distributions. TCRdb handled the public reads itself, with Q25 trimming in fastp and clone calling in MiXCR, and kept productive beta chains. CDR3 protein duplicates are merged, each entry listing the most common genes and DNA. TCRdb, not the original authors, processed these V and J calls. The sample table holds some 100,000 distinct CDR3 sequences, of which 36% were seen once. Around 3.8% of the sample goes to the ten largest clones.

Naive CD8 T cell libraries were made from approximately 20,000 to 1,000,000 sorted cells using 10%, 30% or 50% of purified RNA. Naive CD8 T cells, defined as CD8+CD4-CCR7+CD45RA+, were FACS-sorted into RLT Plus buffer on a BD FACSAria II. To test detection sensitivity, Jurkat RNA equal to around 10 TCR copies was added to samples of roughly 18,000-1,100,000 naive CD8 T cells. CD8 T cells were enriched with RosetteSep CD8+ T Cell Enrichment Cocktail and Ficoll-Paque, followed by ACK red cell lysis. The TCR originated in a human donor in good health. Some libraries in this study had Jurkat cell RNA spiked in. The sample taken for sequencing was naive CD8+ T cells from blood, with Jurkat cell RNA spiked in. In light of the paper, this sample's cell subset or site label describes: FACS-sorted CD8+CD4-CCR7+CD45RA+ naive T cells. The sequence joins TRBV11-2 to TRBJ2-1, with 10 junctional bases fitting TRBD2. The CDR3 protein sequence reads: CASSPRTSGNNEQFF. The nucleotide sequence is given as TGTGCCAGCAGCCCGAGGACTAGCGGAAACAATGAGCAGTTCTTC.